Listed here are 15 T cell receptor beta chains from one sample, sequenced in a study of identical twins. Each CDR3 protein is one row after TCRdb ran MiXCR on the 5' RACE reads. The sample yields fewer than 250,000 distinct CDR3 sequences, 7.5% seen once. These data are also associated with another study on yellow fever vaccine responses in identical twins.

The sample comprised CD8+ T cells sorted from blood. The source is a woman aged 18-30 years in good health.

This chain uses TRBV7-9 with TRBJ2-7; possibly TRBD1 for D (6 bases). This CDR3 region has 14 residues. Germline V gene lookup returns CDR1 SEHNR and CDR2 FQNEAQ (reference sequence). V lost 4 bases and J lost 2, with 12 bases in between. CDR3 in amino acids: CASSSRQETYEQYF. CDR3 coding DNA: TGTGCCAGCAGCTCCCGACAGGAAACCTACGAGCAGTACTTC. Combining the CDR3 with reference TRBV7-9 and TRBJ2-7 gives the whole variable domain DTGVSQNPRHKITKRGQNVTFRCDPISEHNRLYWYRQTLGQGPEFLTYFQNEAQLEKSRLLSDRFSAERPKGSFSTLEIQRTEQGDSAMYLCASSSRQETYEQYFGPGTRLTVT.

The chain joins TRBV27 to TRBJ2-3; no firm D call. The CDR3 consists of 15 residues. From germline, CDR1 is MNHEY and CDR2 SMNVEV (reference sequence). Trimming shortened V by 3 bases and J by 2 bases, and 12 bases separated the two germline ends. CDR3 bases: TGTGCCAGCAGTTTGGTGGGTAGCATCACAGATACGCAGTATTTT. Translated, it gives CASSLVGSITDTQYF.

The rearrangement joins TRBV4-1 to TRBJ2-7, with D unclear. The germline CDR1 and CDR2 sequences are MGHRA and YSYEKL. The CDR3 runs to 15 residues. Trimming removed 0 bases from V and 1 base from J, with 10 bases in between. CDR3 sequence reads: CASSQEYGTSYEQYF. The CDR3 bases are TGCGCCAGCAGCCAAGAGTATGGTACATCCTACGAGCAGTACTTC.

This clonotype was picked up a small number of times. The DNA is omitted, as the CDR3 cannot be located on it reliably, and the CDR3 follows TCRdb's listing. The rearrangement links TRBV11-2 to TRBJ2-7; whether TRBD1, the table's D call, matches the DNA was not checked. The germline gives CDR1 SGHAT, CDR2 FQNNGV. The CDR3 length is 15 residues, termini included. The chain's CDR3 is CASSFWRGGRYEQYV.

This rearrangement joins TRBV6-2 or TRBV6-3 to TRBJ2-2; D not certain. The V gene's germline CDR1 is MNHEY and CDR2 SVGEGT. CDR3 size: 13 residues. Trimming left V 3 bases short and J 6 bases short, with 8 bases between. As DNA, the CDR3 is TGTGCCAGCAGTTATGCCTCGCCCGGGGAGCTGTTTTTT. Translating it yields CASSYASPGELFF.

There are many counts of this clonotype. The rearrangement links TRBV29-1 to TRBJ2-5; D is tentatively TRBD1 or TRBD2 (7 bases each). The CDR3 contains 16 residues. Germline CDR1 and CDR2: SQVTM and ANQGSEA. The ends were cut back, 1 base at V and 2 bases at J, with 17 bases in the middle. The CDR3, as DNA: TGCAGCGTTGAAGTAACAGGGGAGGGAGGTCAAGAGACCCAGTACTTC. It encodes CSVEVTGEGGQETQYF.

This clonotype was observed at least ten times. V is TRBV12-3 or TRBV12-4 and J is TRBJ2-7; D not resolved. V lost 6 bases, J lost 0 bases, and 6 bases lay in between. The CDR3 consists of 12 residues. CDR3 coding DNA: TGTGCCAGCAGCGACTCCTCCTACGAGCAGTACTTC. This encodes CASSDSSYEQYF.

This clonotype showed up many times. The genes are TRBV2 and TRBJ1-5; D gene uncertain. From germline, CDR1 is SNHLY and CDR2 FYNNEI. The CDR3 is made up of 12 amino acids. Between the trimmed V and J ends, which lost 7 bases and 3 bases, there was a span of 7 bases. The CDR3 DNA follows: TGTGCCAGCAAGGAGATCAATCAGCCCCAGCATTTT. It yields the protein CASKEINQPQHF.

This clonotype appeared once. V is TRBV7-2 and J is TRBJ1-1, with D possibly TRBD1 on 5 matching bases. CDR1 is SGHTA, CDR2 FQGNSA, per germline. The CDR3 has 17 residues. Trimming shortened V by 2 bases and J by 0 bases, and 16 bases separated the two germline ends. CDR3 in amino acids: CASSLSGEGSMNTEAFF. The CDR3 nucleotides read TGTGCCAGCAGCTTATCGGGGGAAGGGTCCATGAACACTGAAGCTTTCTTT.

CDR3 nucleotide sequence: TGTGCCAGCAGTCGGGGGGGCCGGAGCACAGATACGCAGTATTTT. This gives the protein CASSRGGRSTDTQYF. The genes are TRBV6-1 and TRBJ2-3, with 8 bases that match TRBD2. V shed 5 bases and J 0 bases; nucleotides not matched to a gene: 4. The CDR3 is 15 residues long. The germline gives CDR1 MNHNS, CDR2 SASEGT.

The genes are TRBV3-1 and TRBJ2-7, with 10 bases that match TRBD2. V lost 3 bases, J lost 5 bases, and 19 bases stayed unmatched. Germline CDR1 LGHDT, CDR2 YNNKEL (reference sequence). The CDR3 spans 19 residues. Written as DNA, the CDR3 is TGTGCCAGCAGCCAGGGGGCTGGGCTAGCGGGAGTCATAACCCACGAGCAGTACTTC. Its translation is CASSQGAGLAGVITHEQYF.

The chain recombines TRBV20-1 with TRBJ2-5; 13 positions match TRBD2. Trimming took 0 bases from V and 5 from J; bases not matched to a gene: 12. The germline V gene encodes CDR1 DFQATT and CDR2 SNEGSKA (reference sequence). CDR3 length: 18 amino acids. CDR3 sequence (DNA): TGCAGTGCTAGAGACCAGGAGACTAGCGGGGGGTGGGGGGAGACCCAGTACTTC. Its translation: CSARDQETSGGWGETQYF.

This chain uses TRBV7-9 with TRBJ2-5; D call uncertain. V was clipped by 2 bases and J by 2 bases, with 9 bases between them. The CDR3 is 14 amino acids. The germline V gene has CDR1 SEHNR and CDR2 FQNEAQ (reference sequence). The CDR3 spells CASSLKAVQETQYF. In DNA, the CDR3 is TGTGCCAGCAGCTTAAAGGCTGTGCAAGAGACCCAGTACTTC.

This clonotype was seen a few times. The chain uses TRBV29-1 and TRBJ1-2; D possibly corresponds to TRBD1 (6 bases). Germline values: CDR1 SQVTM, CDR2 ANQGSEA. V lost 3 bases and J lost 0, with 14 bases in between. CDR3 length equals 15 residues. CDR3 sequence reads: CSVDLVWDTNYGYTF. The CDR3 DNA reads as TGCAGCGTTGATCTTGTGTGGGACACTAACTATGGCTACACCTTC.

This clonotype was observed a handful of times. The chain carries TRBV15 and TRBJ1-3; no definite D call. V was trimmed by 1 base and J by 7 bases, leaving 14 bases between them. Germline CDR1 is LNHNV and CDR2 is YYDKDF (reference sequence). This CDR3 spans 15 amino acids. The CDR3 region is CATSRASVAANTIYF. The CDR3 DNA reads as TGTGCCACCAGCAGAGCCTCTGTTGCAGCCAACACCATATATTTT.